Below, 19 T cell receptor beta chains from the same sample are listed, as sequenced in a study of siplizumab effects on memory and regulatory T cells. Produced via immunoSEQ multiplex PCR; TCRdb's table is partial and in-frame only. The profile shows around 110,000 clones, around 94% of them singletons. Sequencing input: non-Treg CD4+ T cells sorted from blood. The receptor set was obtained from a human donor in good health.

The chain joins TRBV6-8 to TRBJ2-1; D might be TRBD2 (6 bases). The CDR3 has 17 residues. The V gene lost 0 bases and the J gene lost 4 bases, with 16 bases spanning the gap. Germline-derived CDR1 and CDR2 are MNHGY and SAAAGT. The CDR3 DNA reads as TGTGCCAGCAGTTACTCGAGTCCTCGCGGGGTATACAATGAGCAGTTCTTC. Residues: CASSYSSPRGVYNEQFF.

The CDR3 protein is CASSPPISTDTQYF. CDR3 nucleotide sequence: TGTGCCAGCTCACCACCGATTAGCACAGATACGCAGTATTTT. The chain has TRBV18 and TRBJ2-3; no clear D gene. The germline V gene encodes CDR1 KGHSH and CDR2 LQKENI. This CDR3 is 14 amino acids long. V was clipped by 0 bases and J by 0 bases, with 4 bases between them.

The chain has TRBV4-2 and TRBJ2-2; TRBD1 is a possible D gene (6 bases). V was pared by 3 bases and J by 1 base, with 15 bases between. The CDR3 is 17 residues long. The germline V gene encodes CDR1 LGHNA and CDR2 YNFKEQ. CDR3 DNA: TGTGCCAGCAGCCACCTTGGACAGTTAAAGAACACCGGGGAGCTGTTTTTT. This encodes CASSHLGQLKNTGELFF.

On this clone: One end of the junction does not line up with germline, which may come from a read error. The chain links TRBV27 to TRBJ2-5; weak D call: TRBD1 (6 bases). Germline CDR1 reads MNHEY; CDR2 reads SMNVEV (reference sequence). The CDR3 spans 14 residues. The CDR3 bases are TGTGCCAGCGGTTTAAGACAGGCTCAAGAGACCCAGTACTTC. It codes for CASGLRQAQETQYF.

This chain uses TRBV19 with TRBJ1-2; D may be TRBD1 (5 bases). V was clipped by 4 bases and J by 6 bases, with 18 bases between them. The CDR3 covers 15 residues. The V gene's germline CDR1 is LNHDA and CDR2 SQIVND (reference sequence). This chain's CDR3 is CASSTPRRGVNGYTF. DNA of the CDR3: TGTGCCAGTAGTACTCCTCGGAGAGGGGTGAATGGCTACACCTTC. The full variable domain, completed using reference TRBV19 and TRBJ1-2, is DGGITQSPKYLFRKEGQNVTLSCEQNLNHDAMYWYRQDPGQGLRLIYYSQIVNDFQKGDIAEGYSVSREKKESFPLTVTSAQKNPTAFYLCASSTPRRGVNGYTFGSGTRLTVV.

The V gene is TRBV27, the J gene TRBJ2-1, with TRBD1 as a possible D gene (5 bases). Germline CDR1 reads MNHEY; CDR2 reads SMNVEV (reference sequence). Trimming cost V 0 bases and J 5 bases, with 8 bases left between them. This CDR3 comprises 14 residues. CDR3 region: CASSLSRQNNEQFF. The CDR3 DNA reads TGTGCCAGCAGTTTATCGAGACAGAACAATGAGCAGTTCTTC.

The chain has TRBV6-1 and TRBJ2-7; D might be TRBD2 (5 bases). V shed 6 bases and J shed 13 bases, with 19 bases lying between them. The CDR3 consists of 12 residues. The germline V gene has CDR1 MNHNS and CDR2 SASEGT. The CDR3 spells CASRIPDTREYF. The CDR3 coding sequence is TGTGCCAGCAGGATACCCGACACCCGGGAATACTTC.

The J gene is TRBJ1-2, the V gene TRBV29-1, with D maybe TRBD1 (5 bases). The CDR3 is 12 residues long. Germline values: CDR1 SQVTM, CDR2 ANQGSEA. V lost 7 bases to trimming and J lost 1 base, with 10 bases between them. The CDR3 loop is CSDRDGNYGYTF. The CDR3 DNA is TGCAGCGATCGGGACGGTAACTATGGCTACACCTTC.

The rearrangement uses TRBV5-1 and TRBJ2-7; 11 nucleotides match TRBD2. Losses at the gene ends were 8 bases for V and 3 bases for J; bases not matched to a gene: 7. The germline V gene encodes CDR1 SGHRS and CDR2 YFSETQ. CDR3 size: 14 residues. The CDR3 here is CASKTSGEVYEQYF. The CDR3 DNA follows: TGCGCCAGTAAGACTAGCGGGGAGGTCTACGAGCAGTACTTC.

This clone was seen more than once but under ten times. This sequence joins TRBV2 and TRBJ2-7; 7 bases align to TRBD1. CDR3 size: 13 residues. The V segment lost 4 bases and the J segment 5 bases; nucleotides outside the gene matches: 5. CDR1 and CDR2 (germline): SNHLY, FYNNEI. Written as DNA, the CDR3 is TGTGCCAGCAGTGGGACAGGCGGCCACGAGCAGTACTTC. Its translation: CASSGTGGHEQYF.

V gene TRBV6-1 combines with J gene TRBJ2-7; possibly TRBD2 for D (6 bases). CDR1 is MNHNS, CDR2 SASEGT, per germline. V lost 4 bases and J lost 3, with 19 bases in between. CDR3 length: 16 amino acids. DNA for the CDR3: TGTGCCAGCAGTGTTTCAGCGGGCTTGGGGGACTACGAGCAGTACTTC. Its protein product is CASSVSAGLGDYEQYF.

This sequence joins TRBV27 and TRBJ2-3; 9 positions agree with TRBD2. Trimming at V came to 2 bases and at J to 0 bases, leaving 6 bases not matched to a gene. The CDR3 length is 17 residues. Per germline, CDR1 MNHEY and CDR2 SMNVEV (reference sequence). The chain's CDR3 is CASSLQRGATSTDTQYF. Written as DNA, the CDR3 is TGTGCCAGCAGTTTACAGCGGGGGGCGACTAGCACAGATACGCAGTATTTT.

J is TRBJ1-2 and V is TRBV5-8; D is undetermined. The CDR3 covers 15 residues. V dropped 0 bases and J dropped 1 base, with 10 bases sitting between them. Germline values: CDR1 SGHTS, CDR2 YDEGEE. The DNA for the CDR3 is TGTGCCAGCAGCTTGGGGTGGCAGCTTAACTATGGCTACACCTTC. This translates into CASSLGWQLNYGYTF.

This chain joins TRBV28 and TRBJ2-7; no reliable D call. The CDR3 length is 14 residues. V dropped 5 bases and J dropped 0 bases, with 11 bases sitting between them. Germline CDR1 MDHEN, CDR2 SYDVKM. CDR3 region: CASSTPSSSYEQYF. The CDR3 nucleotides read TGTGCCAGCAGTACTCCGTCGAGCTCCTACGAGCAGTACTTC.

J is TRBJ1-2 and V is TRBV10-3, with D perhaps TRBD1 (5 bases). Trimming removed 4 bases from V and 3 bases from J, with 21 bases in between. This CDR3 region has 17 residues. The germline CDR1 and CDR2 sequences are ENHRY and SYGVKD. The CDR3 DNA reads TGTGCCATCAGTGCGGGTGAAGGTCAGGGCGCGGACTATGGCTACACCTTC. Amino acids: CAISAGEGQGADYGYTF.

The gene calls are TRBV7-2 and TRBJ2-7; 8 bases match TRBD1. V lost 5 bases, J lost 5 bases, and 8 bases stayed unmatched. The CDR3 is made up of 14 amino acids. CDR1 is SGHTA, CDR2 FQGNSA, per germline. The CDR3 spells CASSNRQGRNEQYF. The CDR3 DNA follows: TGTGCCAGCAGCAATCGACAGGGGAGGAACGAGCAGTACTTC.

The V and J genes are TRBV27 and TRBJ2-7, with D perhaps TRBD2 (5 bases). Per germline, CDR1 MNHEY and CDR2 SMNVEV (reference sequence). V dropped 6 bases and J dropped 3 bases, with 12 bases sitting between them. The CDR3 runs to 13 residues. As DNA, the CDR3 is TGTGCCAGCAGCGCCGGACGGGACTACGAGCAGTACTTC. It codes for CASSAGRDYEQYF.

This CDR3 is CASSLQGKSTGELFF. The CDR3 region has the DNA TGTGCCAGCAGCCTACAGGGGAAGTCCACCGGGGAGCTGTTTTTT. This chain connects TRBV11-3 to TRBJ2-2, with TRBD1 matching 7 bases. V lost 5 bases to trimming and J lost 4 bases; unmatched junction nucleotides: 7. The CDR3 runs 15 residues. Germline assignment: CDR1 SGHNT and CDR2 YENEEA.

The chain employs TRBV18 and TRBJ2-1; D is tentatively TRBD1 or TRBD2 (5 bases each). This CDR3 region has 12 residues. The V end lost 4 bases, the J end lost 8 bases, and 9 bases lay between the germline ends. CDR1 and CDR2 from the germline V gene are KGHSH and LQKENI. CDR3 bases: TGTGCCAGCTCACGACAGAGGGATGAGCAGTTCTTC. This gives the protein CASSRQRDEQFF.